The following is a T cell receptor beta chain sequence with its context. Antigen: not known. This specimen comes from a study of OX40 agonist ivuxolimab in advanced cancers. In the study overall: Cancers in dose escalation were hepatocellular, melanoma, renal cell and head and neck. Study-wide results and caveats: Averaging showed that CD8+ T cells had more expanded clones than CD4+ did.

The data were produced by immunoSEQ multiplex PCR, yet TCRdb's version contains in-frame clones alone and is incomplete. The sample has around 56,000 clones, roughly 90% seen once. Sampling of blood occurred at baseline, cycle 4 day 1, and cycle 7 day 1. Sequencing used CD4+ or CD8+ T cells sorted from blood, obtained in a trial of the OX40 agonist ivuxolimab. This TCR came from an adult with an advanced solid tumor such as melanoma, head and neck, liver or kidney cancer.

The CDR3 protein is CASSPQGLPGNTIYF. The CDR3 coding sequence is TGTGCCAGCAGCCCCCAGGGGTTACCTGGAAACACCATATATTTT. The chain couples TRBV7-8 to TRBJ1-3, with D maybe TRBD1 (6 bases). Trimming left V 5 bases short and J 2 bases short, with 13 bases between. This CDR3 has 15 amino acids. Per the germline V gene, CDR1 is SGHVS and CDR2 is FQNEAQ.